These T cell receptor beta chains were read from a single sample in a study of blood T cell repertoires in COVID-19. This table comes from immunoSEQ multiplex PCR, and its TCRdb copy is limited to in-frame clones, with some not included. The sample shows roughly 240,000 clones, approximately 88% of them seen only once. Sequencing was carried out using PBMCs or T cells enriched from blood (not recorded which). Receptors originate from a woman aged 40 to 50 with acute COVID-19. Each CDR3 is given with its conserved first and last residue. D genes are given only for firm matches. Rows may omit the clone size; those that give it use once, few, many or a size class.

j_call d_call clone_size v_call cdr3_aa cdr3_nt
TRBJ1-2 - - TRBV5-4 CASSSPGYGYTF TGTGCCAGCAGCAGCCCGGGGTATGGCTACACCTTC
TRBJ2-3 TRBD2 few TRBV4-3 CASSQDAGGPEDTQYF TGCGCCAGCAGCCAAGATGCGGGAGGGCCTGAAGATACGCAGTATTTT
TRBJ1-1 - - TRBV7-9 CASSLTLGGAAPSEAFF TGTGCCAGCAGCTTAACTCTGGGGGGGGCAGCCCCCTCTGAAGCTTTCTTT
TRBJ2-5 TRBD2 - TRBV15 CATSRTRGNQETQYF TGTGCCACCAGCAGGACGCGGGGGAACCAAGAGACCCAGTACTTC
TRBJ2-3 - - TRBV9 CASSVGGSPSTDTQYF TGTGCCAGCAGCGTGGGGGGAAGCCCTAGCACAGATACGCAGTATTTT
TRBJ1-2 - - TRBV5-4 CASSGGQMNYGYTF TGTGCCAGCAGCGGCGGACAGATGAACTATGGCTACACCTTC
TRBJ1-4 TRBD1 - TRBV18 CASSPRQGTNEKLFF TGTGCCAGCTCTCCGCGACAGGGAACTAATGAAAAACTGTTTTTT
TRBJ2-2 TRBD1 - TRBV7-9 CASTQPGQVDTGELFF TGTGCCAGCACCCAACCGGGACAGGTCGACACCGGGGAGCTGTTTTTT
TRBJ2-1 TRBD1 - TRBV15 CATSRDRGGSNEQFF TGTGCCACCAGCAGGGACAGGGGAGGGTCAAATGAGCAGTTCTTC
TRBJ2-5 - once TRBV5-6 CASSSAVTALQETQYF TGTGCCAGCAGCTCTGCCGTGACAGCTCTCCAAGAGACCCAGTACTTC
TRBJ2-2 TRBD2 - TRBV6-4 CASTLWGGADEYTGELFF TGTGCCAGCACCCTCTGGGGGGGAGCGGATGAGTACACCGGGGAGCTGTTTTTT
TRBJ1-1 - - TRBV25-1 CATRIAGHTEAFF TGTGCCACCAGGATAGCAGGGCACACTGAAGCTTTCTTT
TRBJ1-1 - - TRBV24-1 CATAVTRFGNTEAFF TGTGCCACCGCCGTGACACGATTCGGGAACACTGAAGCTTTCTTT
TRBJ1-5 - - TRBV2 CASTQAQSANQPQHF TGTGCCAGCACCCAGGCCCAGTCGGCAAATCAGCCCCAGCATTTT
TRBJ1-5 - - TRBV7-9 CASTTSSHQPQHF TGTGCCAGCACCACGTCAAGCCATCAGCCCCAGCATTTT
TRBJ1-2 TRBD1 - TRBV29-1 CSAQGTGGQYGYTF TGCAGCGCTCAAGGGACAGGGGGACAGTATGGCTACACCTTC
TRBJ1-4 - once TRBV30 CAWSVAVSRGTNEKLFF TGTGCCTGGAGTGTTGCAGTCTCTAGAGGAACTAATGAAAAACTGTTTTTT
TRBJ2-1 - - TRBV11-2 CASSLRGTYNEQFF TGTGCCAGCAGCTTACGAGGAACCTACAATGAGCAGTTCTTC
TRBJ2-1 TRBD1 - TRBV9 CASSVAPGQGRDEQFF TGTGCCAGCAGCGTAGCCCCGGGACAGGGGAGGGATGAGCAGTTCTTC
TRBJ2-1 TRBD2 - TRBV5-6 CASSGGLAGVIVYNEQFF TGTGCCAGCAGCGGGGGACTAGCGGGAGTCATAGTTTACAATGAGCAGTTCTTC
TRBJ1-1 - - TRBV19 CASIARGRYTEAFF TGTGCCAGTATCGCCCGAGGGAGGTACACTGAAGCTTTCTTT
TRBJ1-4 TRBD1 - TRBV7-9 CASSLGRTGGEKLFF TGTGCCAGCAGCTTAGGCCGGACAGGGGGCGAAAAACTGTTTTTT
TRBJ1-5 TRBD1 - TRBV2 CASSEALPGGQPQHF TGTGCCAGCAGTGAAGCATTGCCAGGGGGTCAGCCCCAGCATTTT
TRBJ1-2 TRBD1 - TRBV5-1 CASSLGQGAADGYTF TGCGCCAGCAGCTTGGGACAGGGGGCGGCAGATGGCTACACCTTC
TRBJ1-1 - few TRBV30 CAWMTETEAFF TGTGCCTGGATGACGGAGACTGAAGCTTTCTTT
TRBJ2-5 - - TRBV27 CASSTGQIQETQYF TGTGCCAGCAGTACCGGACAGATTCAAGAGACCCAGTACTTC
TRBJ2-3 TRBD2 - TRBV2 CASSSGGASDTQYF TGTGCCAGCAGTAGCGGGGGGGCCTCGGATACGCAGTATTTT
TRBJ2-2 - - TRBV7-2 CANSRQGNTGELFF TGTGCCAACAGTAGGCAGGGGAACACCGGGGAGCTGTTTTTT
TRBJ2-1 TRBD2 - TRBV20-1 CSASRLAGGRTNEQFF TGCAGTGCTAGTCGACTAGCGGGGGGGCGAACGAATGAGCAGTTCTTC
TRBJ1-2 - - TRBV4-2 CASSDSPGIGANYGYTF TGTGCCAGCAGCGACTCCCCAGGGATAGGGGCTAACTATGGCTACACCTTC
TRBJ1-1 - - TRBV30 CAWSVRGNTEAFF TGTGCCTGGAGTGTACGGGGGAACACTGAAGCTTTCTTT
TRBJ1-6 TRBD1 - TRBV27 CASSATDRGNSPLHF TGTGCCAGCAGTGCCACGGACAGGGGAAACTCACCCCTCCACTTT
TRBJ1-5 TRBD1 - TRBV7-4 CASSLADRDNQPQHF TGTGCCAGCAGCTTAGCAGACAGGGACAATCAGCCCCAGCATTTT
TRBJ1-5 - - TRBV9 CASSVGGGPQHF TGTGCCAGCAGCGTAGGGGGGGGGCCCCAGCATTTT
TRBJ1-4 - - TRBV2 CASSEVGGGEKLFF TGTGCCAGCAGTGAGGTGGGAGGAGGAGAAAAACTGTTTTTT
TRBJ2-3 TRBD2 - TRBV6-1 CASSEQGTSGAAQYF TGTGCCAGCAGTGAACAGGGGACTAGCGGGGCGGCGCAGTATTTT
TRBJ1-2 - - TRBV5-1 CASSLVQRSGYTF TGCGCCAGCAGCTTGGTCCAACGGAGTGGCTACACCTTC
TRBJ1-5 - - TRBV18 CASSPGTLNSNQPQHF TGTGCCAGCTCACCGGGGACACTTAATAGCAATCAGCCCCAGCATTTT
TRBJ1-6 TRBD1 - TRBV30 CAWSRDSTRNSPLHF TGTGCCTGGTCTAGGGACAGTACCCGTAATTCACCCCTCCACTTT
TRBJ1-2 TRBD1 once TRBV19 CASSPHRDRVRYGYTF TGTGCCAGTAGTCCCCACCGGGACAGGGTGCGTTATGGCTACACCTTC
TRBJ1-2 - - TRBV25-1 CASSPPPPKVGGYTF TGTGCCAGCAGTCCCCCACCCCCTAAAGTGGGCGGCTACACCTTC
TRBJ1-1 - - TRBV14 CASRLQANTEAFF TGTGCCAGCAGGCTACAGGCGAACACTGAAGCTTTCTTT
TRBJ1-6 - - TRBV5-4 CASSGERSVTSNSPLHF TGTGCCAGCAGCGGGGAGAGGTCCGTTACGTCTAATTCACCCCTCCACTTT
TRBJ1-5 - - TRBV4-2 CASSRDPIQGGNQPQHF TGTGCCAGCAGCCGAGACCCAATACAGGGAGGCAATCAGCCCCAGCATTTT
TRBJ2-3 TRBD2 - TRBV6-4 CASSLSGTSGDTQYF TGTGCCAGCAGCCTCTCCGGGACTAGCGGAGATACGCAGTATTTT
TRBJ2-3 TRBD2 - TRBV9 CASSVRLAADTQYF TGTGCCAGCAGCGTAAGACTAGCGGCAGATACGCAGTATTTT
TRBJ1-4 - few TRBV5-8 CASNPRGGREKLFF TGTGCCAGCAACCCACGGGGGGGACGGGAAAAACTGTTTTTT
TRBJ2-1 - once TRBV24-1 CATSSRDEQFF TGTGCCACCAGTTCCCGAGATGAGCAGTTCTTC
TRBJ2-1 TRBD2 - TRBV7-9 CASSYSGAGSYNEQFF TGTGCCAGCAGCTACAGCGGGGCGGGCTCCTACAATGAGCAGTTCTTC
TRBJ2-4 - - TRBV19 CASSIARKGHIQYF TGTGCCAGTAGTATAGCGCGGAAAGGTCACATTCAGTACTTC
TRBJ2-3 TRBD2 - TRBV4-3 CASSQDHGGAGTQYF TGCGCCAGCAGCCAAGATCACGGGGGGGCCGGAACGCAGTATTTT